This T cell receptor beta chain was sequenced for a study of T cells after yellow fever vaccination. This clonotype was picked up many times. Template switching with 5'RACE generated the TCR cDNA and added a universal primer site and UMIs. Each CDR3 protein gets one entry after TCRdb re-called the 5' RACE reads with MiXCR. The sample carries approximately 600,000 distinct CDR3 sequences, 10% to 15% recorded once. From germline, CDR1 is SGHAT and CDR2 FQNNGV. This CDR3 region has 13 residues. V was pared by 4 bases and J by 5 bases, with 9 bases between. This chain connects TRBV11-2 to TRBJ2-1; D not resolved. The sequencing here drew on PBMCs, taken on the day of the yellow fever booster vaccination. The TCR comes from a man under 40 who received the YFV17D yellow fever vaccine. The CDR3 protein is CASSSVLDNEQFF. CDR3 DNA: TGTGCCAGCAGCTCAGTGCTAGACAATGAGCAGTTCTTC.